Below, one T cell receptor (beta chain) is given with its context. Its matching antigen is unknown. This record comes from a study of shared clonotypes between healthy human individuals. Study conclusions and caveats: Shared clonotypes: about 4.6% naive CD4, approximately 3.4% naive CD8, about 2.5% memory CD4, 0.4% memory CD8. Measured sharing among donors was expected to vary with sequencing depth. The authors sampled blood alone, and tissue repertoires likely differ. Estimated richness was generally greater in naive than memory subsets.

Trimming took 0 bases from V and 0 from J; bases not matched to a gene: 1. The germline V gene encodes CDR1 SGDLS and CDR2 YYNGEE. This CDR3 has 17 amino acids. Measured with immunoSEQ multiplex PCR; TCRdb has only the in-frame clones, and not every one. The table lists a few million clones, just under 95% of them singletons. This chain uses TRBV9 with TRBJ2-2; 11 bases are a match to TRBD2. The sequenced sample consisted of naive CD4+ T cells from PBMCs. Subset here: CD45RA+ positively selected. This TCR was recovered from a man aged 18 to 30 in good health. Some clones in this sample may be carry-over from other donors' samples. CDR3 bases: TGTGCCAGCAGCGTAGGACTAGCGGGGTCGAACACCGGGGAGCTGTTTTTT. This translates into CASSVGLAGSNTGELFF.